This TCR beta chain was obtained from a study of OX40 agonist ivuxolimab in advanced cancers. Study context: Administration of intravenous ivuxolimab to patients occurred every 2 weeks at 0.01 to 10 mg/kg. The diagnoses of dose-escalation patients were hepatocellular carcinoma, melanoma, renal cell or head and neck cancer. Regarding the study as a whole: Clonal expansion from baseline to week 6 occurred in both CD4+ and CD8+ T cells. Expanded clones were, on average, more numerous in CD8+ T cells than in CD4+.

Method: immunoSEQ multiplex PCR; TCRdb's copy keeps in-frame clones and lacks some. The sample records approximately 80,000 clones, 80% to 95% being singletons. This clone is a singleton in its sample. Its matching antigen is unknown. Per the germline V gene, CDR1 is MNHEY and CDR2 is SMNVEV (reference sequence). The V and J ends lost 3 bases and 3 bases, in that order; junction bases with no gene match: 4. This CDR3 comprises 15 residues. This chain uses TRBV27 with TRBJ2-2, with TRBD2 matching 7 bases. The receptor was derived from an adult with an advanced solid tumor such as melanoma, head and neck, liver or kidney cancer. Material: CD4+ or CD8+ T cells sorted from blood, obtained in a trial of the OX40 agonist ivuxolimab. The CDR3 is CASSFDGRYTGELFF. CDR3 in DNA: TGTGCCAGCAGTTTCGACGGGAGGTACACCGGGGAGCTGTTTTTT.